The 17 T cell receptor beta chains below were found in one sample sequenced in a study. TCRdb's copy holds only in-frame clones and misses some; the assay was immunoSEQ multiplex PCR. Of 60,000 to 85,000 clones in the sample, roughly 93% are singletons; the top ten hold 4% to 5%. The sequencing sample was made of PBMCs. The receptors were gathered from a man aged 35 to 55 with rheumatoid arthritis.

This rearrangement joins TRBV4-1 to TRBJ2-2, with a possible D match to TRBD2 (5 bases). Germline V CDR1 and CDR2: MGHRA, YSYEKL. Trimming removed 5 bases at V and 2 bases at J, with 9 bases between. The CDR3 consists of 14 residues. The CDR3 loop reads CASSYGINTGELFF. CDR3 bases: TGCGCCAGCAGCTACGGGATAAACACCGGGGAGCTGTTTTTT.

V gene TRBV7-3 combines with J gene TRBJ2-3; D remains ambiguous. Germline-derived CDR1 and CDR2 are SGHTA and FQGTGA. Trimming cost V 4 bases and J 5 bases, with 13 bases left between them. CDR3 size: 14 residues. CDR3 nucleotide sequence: TGTGCCAGCAGCTCGCTCGGCAGTAGAGATACGCAGTATTTT. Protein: CASSSLGSRDTQYF.

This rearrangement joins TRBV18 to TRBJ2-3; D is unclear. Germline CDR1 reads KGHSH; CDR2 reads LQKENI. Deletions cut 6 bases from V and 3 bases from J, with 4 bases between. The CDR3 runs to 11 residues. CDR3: CASSATDTQYF. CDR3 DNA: TGTGCCAGCTCGGCGACAGATACGCAGTATTTT.

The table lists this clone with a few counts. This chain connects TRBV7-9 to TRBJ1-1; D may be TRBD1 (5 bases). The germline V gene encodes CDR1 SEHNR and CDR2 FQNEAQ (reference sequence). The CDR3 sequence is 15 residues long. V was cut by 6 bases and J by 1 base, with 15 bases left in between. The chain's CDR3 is CASRGKGAANTEAFF. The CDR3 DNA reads TGTGCCAGCAGGGGGAAAGGGGCAGCGAACACTGAAGCTTTCTTT. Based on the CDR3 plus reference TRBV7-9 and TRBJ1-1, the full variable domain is DTGVSQNPRHKITKRGQNVTFRCDPISEHNRLYWYRQTLGQGPEFLTYFQNEAQLEKSRLLSDRFSAERPKGSFSTLEIQRTEQGDSAMYLCASRGKGAANTEAFFGQGTRLTVV.

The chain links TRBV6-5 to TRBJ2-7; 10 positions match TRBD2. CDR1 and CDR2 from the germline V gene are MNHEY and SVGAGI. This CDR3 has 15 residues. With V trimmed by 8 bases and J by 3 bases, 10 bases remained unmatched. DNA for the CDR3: TGTGCCAGCCGCACCGAAGGACTAGCGGTCTACGAGCAGTACTTC. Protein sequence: CASRTEGLAVYEQYF.

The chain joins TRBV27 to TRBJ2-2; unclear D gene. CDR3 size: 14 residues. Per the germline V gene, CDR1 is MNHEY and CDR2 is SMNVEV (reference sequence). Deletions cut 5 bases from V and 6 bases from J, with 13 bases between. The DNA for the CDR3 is TGTGCCAGCAGTGTCTACCGCATCGCCGGGGAGCTGTTTTTT. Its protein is CASSVYRIAGELFF.

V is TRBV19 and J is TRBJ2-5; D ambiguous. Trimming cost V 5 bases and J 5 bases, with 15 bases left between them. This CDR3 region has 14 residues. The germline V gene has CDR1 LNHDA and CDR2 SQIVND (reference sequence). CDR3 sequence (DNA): TGTGCCAGTAGTCCTGGGTCAATGCGGGAGACCCAGTACTTC. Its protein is CASSPGSMRETQYF.

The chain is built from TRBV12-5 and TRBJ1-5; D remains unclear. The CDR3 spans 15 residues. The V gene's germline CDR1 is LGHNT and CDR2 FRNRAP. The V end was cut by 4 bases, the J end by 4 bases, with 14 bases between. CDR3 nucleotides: TGTGCTAGTGGTTCGGCCTCGACGGGGAATCAGCCCCAGCATTTT. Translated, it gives CASGSASTGNQPQHF. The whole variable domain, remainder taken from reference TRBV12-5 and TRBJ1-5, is DARVTQTPRHKVTEMGQEVTMRCQPILGHNTVFWYRQTMMQGLELLAYFRNRAPLDDSGMPKDRFSAEMPDATLATLKIQPSEPRDSAVYFCASGSASTGNQPQHFGDGTRLSIL.

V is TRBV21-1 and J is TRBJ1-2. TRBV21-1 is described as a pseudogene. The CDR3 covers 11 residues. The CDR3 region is CADLTPYGYTF. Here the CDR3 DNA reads TGTGCCGACCTGACCCCCTATGGCTACACCTTC.

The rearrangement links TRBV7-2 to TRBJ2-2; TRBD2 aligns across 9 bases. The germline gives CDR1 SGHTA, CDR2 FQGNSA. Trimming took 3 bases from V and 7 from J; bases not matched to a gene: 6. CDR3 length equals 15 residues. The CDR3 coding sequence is TGTGCCAGCAGCTTCGGGACTAGCAGAGTCGGGGAGCTGTTTTTT. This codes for CASSFGTSRVGELFF.

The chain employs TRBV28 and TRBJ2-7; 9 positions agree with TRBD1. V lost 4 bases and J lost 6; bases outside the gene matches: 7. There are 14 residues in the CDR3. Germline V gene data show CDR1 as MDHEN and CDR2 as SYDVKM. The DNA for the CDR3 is TGTGCCAGCAGTTCCCCGGGACAGGGATCCGAGCAGTACTTC. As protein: CASSSPGQGSEQYF. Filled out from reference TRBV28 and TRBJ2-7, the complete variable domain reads DVKVTQSSRYLVKRTGEKVFLECVQDMDHENMFWYRQDPGLGLRLIYFSYDVKMKEKGDIPEGYSVSREKKERFSLILESASTNQTSMYLCASSSPGQGSEQYFGPGTRLTVT.

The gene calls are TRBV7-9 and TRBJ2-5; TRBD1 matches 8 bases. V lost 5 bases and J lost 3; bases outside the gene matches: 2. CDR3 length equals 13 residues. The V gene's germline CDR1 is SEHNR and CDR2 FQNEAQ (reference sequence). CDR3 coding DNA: TGTGCCAGCAGCCCACAGGGGGAAGAGACCCAGTACTTC. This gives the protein CASSPQGEETQYF. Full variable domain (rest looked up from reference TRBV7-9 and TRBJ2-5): DTGVSQNPRHKITKRGQNVTFRCDPISEHNRLYWYRQTLGQGPEFLTYFQNEAQLEKSRLLSDRFSAERPKGSFSTLEIQRTEQGDSAMYLCASSPQGEETQYFGPGTRLLVL.

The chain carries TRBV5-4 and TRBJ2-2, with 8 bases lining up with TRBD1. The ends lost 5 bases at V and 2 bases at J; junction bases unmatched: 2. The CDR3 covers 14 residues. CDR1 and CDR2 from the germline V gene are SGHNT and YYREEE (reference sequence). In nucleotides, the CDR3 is TGTGCCAGCAGGGGACAGGCCAACACCGGGGAGCTGTTTTTT. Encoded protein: CASRGQANTGELFF. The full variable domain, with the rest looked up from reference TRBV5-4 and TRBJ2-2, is ETGVTQSPTHLIKTRGQQVTLRCSSQSGHNTVSWYQQALGQGPQFIFQYYREEENGRGNFPPRFSGLQFPNYSSELNVNALELDDSALYLCASRGQANTGELFFGEGSRLTVL.

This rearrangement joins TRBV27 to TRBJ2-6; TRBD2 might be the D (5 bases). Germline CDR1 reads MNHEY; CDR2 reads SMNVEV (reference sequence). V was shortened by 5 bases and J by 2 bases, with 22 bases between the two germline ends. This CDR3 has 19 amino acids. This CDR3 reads CASSQRTGFSAPGANVLTF. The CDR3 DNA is TGTGCCAGCAGTCAAAGGACGGGATTCTCAGCACCTGGGGCCAACGTCCTGACTTTC.

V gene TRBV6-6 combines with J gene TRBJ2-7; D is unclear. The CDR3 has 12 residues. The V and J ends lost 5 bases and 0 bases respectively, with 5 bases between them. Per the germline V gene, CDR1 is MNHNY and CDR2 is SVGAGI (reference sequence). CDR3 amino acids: CASSQTSYEQYF. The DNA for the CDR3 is TGTGCCAGCAGTCAGACCTCCTACGAGCAGTACTTC.

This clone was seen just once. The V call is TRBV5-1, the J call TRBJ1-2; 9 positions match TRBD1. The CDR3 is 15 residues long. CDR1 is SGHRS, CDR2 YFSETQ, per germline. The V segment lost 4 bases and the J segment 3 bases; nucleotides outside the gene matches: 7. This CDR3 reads CASSLTGTGHYGYTF. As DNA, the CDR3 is TGCGCCAGCAGCCTGACCGGGACAGGGCACTATGGCTACACCTTC.

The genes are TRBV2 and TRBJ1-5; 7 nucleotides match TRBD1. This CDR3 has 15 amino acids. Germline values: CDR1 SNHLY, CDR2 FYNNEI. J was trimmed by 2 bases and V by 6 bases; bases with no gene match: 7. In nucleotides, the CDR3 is TGTGCCAGCAGCCAAGGGGGCGCCGGCAATCAGCCCCAGCATTTT. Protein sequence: CASSQGGAGNQPQHF. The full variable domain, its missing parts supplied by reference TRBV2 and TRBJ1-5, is EPEVTQTPSHQVTQMGQEVILRCVPISNHLYFYWYRQILGQKVEFLVSFYNNEISEKSEIFDDQFSVERPDGSNFTLKIRSTKLEDSAMYFCASSQGGAGNQPQHFGDGTRLSIL.